What follows is one TCR beta chain and its context. The sample originates from a study of blood T cell repertoires in COVID-19. Study-level background: Some COVID-19 samples were acute and others convalescent; all came from the United States, Italy and Spain.

Authors' analysis steps: Amplification of reference gene primers provided the estimated nucleated cell counts. Clones were sequenced by immunoSEQ multiplex PCR, and TCRdb holds only the in-frame ones, with some missing. The DNA was the basis for D and trimming; V, J and clone size are from that table. The sample comprises roughly 250,000 clones, about 90% of which are singletons, and approximately 7.5% rests with the top ten. The sequencing input was peripheral blood. The clonotype was recovered from a man aged 55 to 70 who had recovered from COVID-19.

The CDR3 region has the DNA TGTGCCAGCAGCTTGTTAGCGGGTTATCAGCCCCAGCATTTT. Translation: CASSLLAGYQPQHF. The V and J genes are TRBV5-8 and TRBJ1-5; unclear D gene. Germline V gene sequence: CDR1 SGHTS, CDR2 YDEGEE. The CDR3 is 14 residues long. The ends were cut back, 1 base at V and 5 bases at J, with 10 bases in the middle.